A single sample gave rise to the 21 T cell receptor beta chains below, sequenced in a study of beta chain features in type 1 diabetes. Sequenced material consisted of expressed TCRB transcripts (all of the isolated RNA was reverse transcribed). The repertoire was sequenced with immunoSEQ multiplex PCR; TCRdb's copy has only in-frame clones and lacks some. The sample holds 350,000 to 450,000 clones, roughly 13% seen once. The sample was naive CD4+ T cells from blood. Receptors were obtained from a man aged 25-40 years in good health.

The table lists this clone with a few counts. The chain couples TRBV5-1 to TRBJ1-6; D not resolved. The CDR3 runs 14 residues. V shed 0 bases and J shed 7 bases, with 8 bases lying between them. CDR1 is SGHRS, CDR2 YFSETQ, per germline. This CDR3 reads CASSLEAENSPLHF. Written as DNA, the CDR3 is TGCGCCAGCAGCTTGGAGGCGGAGAATTCACCCCTCCACTTT.

This clone has a handful of counts. CDR3 coding DNA: TGTGCCAGCTCACGTGGACGGGGAGAAGACTATGGCTACACCTTC. It codes for CASSRGRGEDYGYTF. J is TRBJ1-2 and V is TRBV18, with D unclear. The CDR3 spans 15 residues. Germline CDR1 reads KGHSH; CDR2 reads LQKENI. Trimming removed 4 bases from V and 3 bases from J, with 15 bases in between.

The table lists this clone with a few counts. The rearrangement links TRBV6-6 to TRBJ1-4; tentatively, D is TRBD1 (5 bases). The CDR3 covers 13 residues. V dropped 3 bases and J dropped 5 bases, with 7 bases sitting between them. Germline assignment: CDR1 MNHNY and CDR2 SVGAGI (reference sequence). CDR3 region: CASSYRDNEKLFF. Written as DNA, the CDR3 is TGTGCCAGCAGTTATAGGGACAATGAAAAACTGTTTTTT.

This rearrangement joins TRBV25-1 to TRBJ2-1, with a weak D call TRBD1 (5 bases). Trimming stripped 6 bases from V and 3 bases from J, with 15 bases between. The germline V gene encodes CDR1 MGHDK and CDR2 SYGVNS. The CDR3 is 15 residues long. CDR3 residues: CASRPHGQGYNEQFF. CDR3 coding DNA: TGTGCCAGCAGGCCCCATGGTCAGGGCTACAATGAGCAGTTCTTC.

A few counts support this clone. This sequence joins TRBV29-1 and TRBJ1-5, with D possibly matching TRBD1 (6 bases). This CDR3 contains 15 residues. Trimming removed 7 bases at V and 11 bases at J, with 27 bases between. Germline-derived CDR1 and CDR2 are SQVTM and ANQGSEA. CDR3 protein: CSAPFGGGGWTAQHF. CDR3 nucleotides: TGCAGCGCTCCTTTCGGTGGGGGTGGTTGGACAGCCCAGCATTTT.

This clone was observed a handful of times. This chain links TRBV7-9 with TRBJ2-7, with 8 bases matching TRBD1. This CDR3 contains 15 residues. Trimming at V came to 5 bases and at J to 4 bases, leaving 10 bases not matched to a gene. The germline gives CDR1 SEHNR, CDR2 FQNEAQ (reference sequence). As DNA, the CDR3 is TGTGCCAGCAGCGGAAACGACAGGGGAGGATACGAGCAGTACTTC. Protein: CASSGNDRGGYEQYF.

The J gene is TRBJ2-5, the V gene TRBV19; 12 nucleotides align to TRBD2. The CDR3 contains 15 residues. Trimming removed 4 bases from V and 4 bases from J; junction bases left unmatched: 4. CDR1 LNHDA and CDR2 SQIVND come from the germline V gene (reference sequence). The CDR3 DNA reads TGTGCCAGTAGTACCGGACTAGCGGGGTTAGAGACCCAGTACTTC. Residues: CASSTGLAGLETQYF. The full variable domain, rest sourced from reference TRBV19 and TRBJ2-5, is DGGITQSPKYLFRKEGQNVTLSCEQNLNHDAMYWYRQDPGQGLRLIYYSQIVNDFQKGDIAEGYSVSREKKESFPLTVTSAQKNPTAFYLCASSTGLAGLETQYFGPGTRLLVL.

The chain has TRBV7-9 and TRBJ1-1; no definite D call. V was trimmed by 1 base and J by 5 bases, leaving 11 bases between them. The CDR3 has 14 residues. Per the germline V gene, CDR1 is SEHNR and CDR2 is FQNEAQ (reference sequence). DNA for the CDR3: TGTGCCAGCAGCTTAGACACGGTAAAGACTGAAGCTTTCTTT. The encoded protein is CASSLDTVKTEAFF.

This clone was detected a few times. The rearrangement uses TRBV7-2 and TRBJ2-5; weak D call: TRBD2 (5 bases). The CDR3 length is 15 residues. Germline V CDR1 and CDR2: SGHTA, FQGNSA. V was trimmed by 5 bases and J by 4 bases, leaving 17 bases between them. The CDR3 coding sequence is TGTGCCAGCAGCCCATTAAAAGACTATTCAGAGACCCAGTACTTC. Protein: CASSPLKDYSETQYF.

This clone has only a few counts. The chain carries TRBV5-6 and TRBJ2-1; D possibly uses TRBD1 or TRBD2 (5 bases each). V dropped 7 bases and J dropped 4 bases, with 15 bases sitting between them. CDR1 and CDR2 (germline): SGHDT, YYEEEE. The CDR3 has 14 residues. The CDR3 region has the DNA TGTGCCAGCGGAAGTGGGGCGGGTTACAATGAGCAGTTCTTC. This codes for CASGSGAGYNEQFF.

This clone was found many times. The chain combines TRBV14 with TRBJ2-1, with D perhaps matching TRBD1 (5 bases). The CDR3 is 15 amino acids. Germline CDR1 is SGHDN and CDR2 is FVKESK. Trimming left V 1 base short and J 3 bases short, with 10 bases between. This CDR3 reads CASSQGTGNYNEQFF. DNA for the CDR3: TGTGCCAGCAGCCAAGGCACAGGTAACTACAATGAGCAGTTCTTC.

The rearrangement joins TRBV4-3 to TRBJ2-3, with 10 bases lining up with TRBD1. Germline trimming cut 4 bases from V and 4 bases from J; bases unmatched to any gene: 8. The CDR3 is 16 residues long. Per the germline V gene, CDR1 is LGHNA and CDR2 is YSLEER. The DNA of the CDR3 is TGCGCCAGCAGCCCTGGGACAGGGGTTGGGGCAGATACGCAGTATTTT. The encoded protein is CASSPGTGVGADTQYF.

This clone was found a few times. The junction and the germline gene differ at one end; a read error may be behind it. Different DNA sequences within this sample yield the same CDR3. The CDR3, as DNA: TGTGCTAGCAGCTTAGGACTAGCGGGAGGTCAAGAGACCCAGTACTTC. It translates to CASSLGLAGGQETQYF. The rearrangement uses TRBV7-7 and TRBJ2-5, with 14 bases aligning to TRBD2. The CDR3 runs 16 residues. CDR1 SSHAT and CDR2 FNYEAQ come from the germline V gene (reference sequence).

This clone was observed a handful of times. The chain has TRBV5-1 and TRBJ2-5, with TRBD1 matching 9 bases. The CDR3 runs 14 residues. V lost 3 bases and J lost 4; bases outside the gene matches: 4. CDR1 is SGHRS and CDR2 is YFSETQ in the germline V gene. The CDR3 protein is CASSYTGGAETQYF. DNA of the CDR3: TGCGCCAGCAGCTATACAGGGGGCGCAGAGACCCAGTACTTC.

This clone has more than one count but fewer than ten. The chain carries TRBV7-2 and TRBJ2-5; tentative D call: TRBD2 (6 bases). The V gene lost 3 bases and the J gene lost 2 bases, with 10 bases spanning the gap. The CDR3 covers 14 residues. Germline V gene lookup returns CDR1 SGHTA and CDR2 FQGNSA. The CDR3 here is CASSLMTRQETQYF. For the CDR3, the DNA is TGTGCCAGCAGCTTGATGACTAGGCAAGAGACCCAGTACTTC.

V and J are TRBV11-3 and TRBJ2-1; 10 nucleotides align to TRBD2. The CDR3 contains 15 residues. V was clipped by 4 bases and J by 10 bases; unmatched bases: 10. Germline V lookup: CDR1 SGHNT, CDR2 YENEEA. CDR3 sequence reads: CASSSSSGSAGEQFF. The CDR3 nucleotides read TGTGCCAGCAGCTCCTCTAGCGGGAGCGCGGGAGAGCAGTTCTTC.

This rearrangement joins TRBV19 to TRBJ2-5; 9 positions agree with TRBD1. V shed 4 bases, J shed 1 base, and the junction held 13 bases outside the gene matches. The germline gives CDR1 LNHDA, CDR2 SQIVND (reference sequence). The CDR3 runs 18 residues. As DNA, the CDR3 is TGTGCCAGTAGTAGAGGGACAGGGAGAAAATATATCCAAGAGACCCAGTACTTC. Protein sequence: CASSRGTGRKYIQETQYF.

The table lists this clone with a few counts. The J gene is TRBJ2-5, the V gene TRBV2; D is unclear. The length of the CDR3 is 15 residues. The V end was cut by 3 bases, the J end by 1 base, with 12 bases between. CDR1 is SNHLY, CDR2 FYNNEI, per germline. The CDR3: CASSESGVFQETQYF. The CDR3 DNA follows: TGTGCCAGCAGTGAGTCAGGCGTCTTCCAAGAGACCCAGTACTTC.

This clone was picked up a small number of times. This chain connects TRBV30 to TRBJ2-1; D is unresolved. This CDR3 region has 13 residues. Germline V lookup: CDR1 GTSNPN, CDR2 SVGIG (reference sequence). The ends were cut back, 2 bases at V and 7 bases at J, with 12 bases in the middle. The CDR3 loop reads CAWSRAPRNEQFF. As DNA, the CDR3 is TGTGCCTGGAGTCGGGCCCCCCGGAATGAGCAGTTCTTC.

This clone was seen more than once but under ten times. This chain uses TRBV15 with TRBJ1-1; 8 bases fit TRBD1. Germline V lookup: CDR1 LNHNV, CDR2 YYDKDF (reference sequence). V was pared by 1 base and J by 3 bases, with 4 bases of the junction left unmatched. CDR3 length: 15 residues. The CDR3 region has the DNA TGTGCCACCAGCAGAGTTTTGGGACAGGACACTGAAGCTTTCTTT. Translated: CATSRVLGQDTEAFF.

This clone showed up just a few times. The V gene is TRBV7-9, the J gene TRBJ2-3, with D uncertain. Germline V gene lookup returns CDR1 SEHNR and CDR2 FQNEAQ (reference sequence). Trimming removed 1 base at V and 1 base at J, with 9 bases between. This CDR3 has 15 amino acids. As DNA, the CDR3 is TGTGCCAGCAGCTTAGGAGTGGGTGGCACAGATACGCAGTATTTT. As protein: CASSLGVGGTDTQYF.